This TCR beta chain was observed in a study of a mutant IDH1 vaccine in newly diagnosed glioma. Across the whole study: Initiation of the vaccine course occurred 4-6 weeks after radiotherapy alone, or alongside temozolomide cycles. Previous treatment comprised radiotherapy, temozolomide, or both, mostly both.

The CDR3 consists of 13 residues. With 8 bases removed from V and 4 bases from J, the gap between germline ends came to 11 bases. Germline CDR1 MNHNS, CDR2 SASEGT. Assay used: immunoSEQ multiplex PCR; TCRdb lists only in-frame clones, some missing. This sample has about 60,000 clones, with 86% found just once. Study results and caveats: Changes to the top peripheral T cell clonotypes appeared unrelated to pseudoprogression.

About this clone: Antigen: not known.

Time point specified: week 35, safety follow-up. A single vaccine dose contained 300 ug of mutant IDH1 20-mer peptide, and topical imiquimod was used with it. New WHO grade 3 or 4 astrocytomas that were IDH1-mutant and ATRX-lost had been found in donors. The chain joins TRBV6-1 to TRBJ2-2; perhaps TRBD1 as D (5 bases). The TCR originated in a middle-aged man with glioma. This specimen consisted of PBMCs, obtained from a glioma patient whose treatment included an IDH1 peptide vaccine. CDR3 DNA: TGTGCCAGCGGTTCAGGGTTCACCGGGGAGCTGTTTTTT. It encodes CASGSGFTGELFF.